The 8 T cell receptor beta chains listed next were all sequenced from one sample in a study of cytomegalovirus exposure and HLA in healthy donors. Researchers ran the PCR with 60 Vbeta and 13 Jbeta primers. TCRdb's table, derived via immunoSEQ multiplex PCR, lists solely in-frame clones and lacks some. The sample has some 120,000 clones; around 67% are singletons. The sample comprised PBMCs. The origin of the receptors is a man in his fifties or sixties in good health and CMV-seropositive.

This clone was detected once. This chain joins TRBV5-1 and TRBJ2-3, with 9 bases that match TRBD1. V was clipped by 6 bases and J by 4 bases; unmatched bases: 6. Per the germline V gene, CDR1 is SGHRS and CDR2 is YFSETQ. The CDR3 runs to 14 residues. CDR3 nucleotide sequence: TGCGCCAGCATCCCGACAGGGGGAGCAGATACGCAGTATTTT. This translates into CASIPTGGADTQYF.

This chain links TRBV9 with TRBJ2-5; TRBD1 agrees at 8 bases. The CDR3 totals 14 residues. V dropped 7 bases and J dropped 3; count of bases not matched to a gene: 8. Germline CDR1 is SGDLS and CDR2 is YYNGEE. In nucleotides, the CDR3 is TGTGCCAGCGCCTTTCCGGGACAGGAAGAGACCCAGTACTTC. Residues: CASAFPGQEETQYF.

Concerning this clone itself: Relative to the germline gene, one junction end is altered; a read error may explain this. The J gene is TRBJ1-1, the V gene TRBV2, with a possible D match to TRBD1 (5 bases). The length of the CDR3 is 13 residues. Germline CDR1 SNHLY, CDR2 FYNNEI. The CDR3 region has the DNA TGTGCCAGGGGCCCCAGGGAGGACACTGAAGTTTTCTTT. It specifies CARGPREDTEVFF.

The chain couples TRBV5-6 to TRBJ2-1; tentative D call: TRBD2 (7 bases). Germline V gene data show CDR1 as SGHDT and CDR2 as YYEEEE. Trimming removed 6 bases at V and 0 bases at J, with 16 bases between. The CDR3 is 16 residues long. Written as DNA, the CDR3 is TGTGCCAGCACCATGGGGGGGGCGAGCTCCTACAATGAGCAGTTCTTC. This codes for CASTMGGASSYNEQFF.

The rearrangement uses TRBV28 and TRBJ2-1; D possibly corresponds to TRBD2 (6 bases). Per the germline V gene, CDR1 is MDHEN and CDR2 is SYDVKM. Trimming removed 2 bases at V and 8 bases at J, with 25 bases between. This CDR3 is built from 18 residues. CDR3: CASSLEAGLGTGGYEQFF. CDR3 DNA sequence: TGTGCCAGCAGTTTAGAGGCGGGCCTCGGCACCGGGGGTTATGAGCAGTTCTTC. The whole variable domain, filled in from reference TRBV28 and TRBJ2-1, reads DVKVTQSSRYLVKRTGEKVFLECVQDMDHENMFWYRQDPGLGLRLIYFSYDVKMKEKGDIPEGYSVSREKKERFSLILESASTNQTSMYLCASSLEAGLGTGGYEQFFGPGTRLTVL.

The rearrangement uses TRBV19 and TRBJ2-3; 16 bases map to TRBD2. This CDR3 has 18 amino acids. Per the germline V gene, CDR1 is LNHDA and CDR2 is SQIVND (reference sequence). The junction had 10 bases not matched to a gene; V was cut back by 5 bases and J by 5 bases. The CDR3 nucleotides are TGTGCCAGTAGTCCCCACGGGACTAGCGGGGGGGCGAAAGATACGCAGTATTTT. Translating gives CASSPHGTSGGAKDTQYF. Full variable domain (missing parts from reference TRBV19 and TRBJ2-3): DGGITQSPKYLFRKEGQNVTLSCEQNLNHDAMYWYRQDPGQGLRLIYYSQIVNDFQKGDIAEGYSVSREKKESFPLTVTSAQKNPTAFYLCASSPHGTSGGAKDTQYFGPGTRLTVL.

This clone was recorded many times. The chain links TRBV7-2 to TRBJ2-3; D gene uncertain. V was clipped by 2 bases and J by 0 bases, with 9 bases between them. Germline loops: CDR1 SGHTA, CDR2 FQGNSA. The CDR3 contains 15 residues. For the CDR3, the DNA is TGTGCCAGCAGCTTATCCACTACTAGCACAGATACGCAGTATTTT. Translated, it gives CASSLSTTSTDTQYF.

The chain recombines TRBV5-1 with TRBJ1-4; maybe TRBD1 (6 bases). The CDR3 has 14 residues. Trimming removed 4 bases at V and 2 bases at J, with 9 bases between. Looked up from germline, CDR1 is SGHRS and CDR2 is YFSETQ. CDR3 amino acids: CASSLGQTNEKLFF. The DNA of the CDR3 is TGCGCCAGCAGCCTCGGACAGACTAATGAAAAACTGTTTTTT.